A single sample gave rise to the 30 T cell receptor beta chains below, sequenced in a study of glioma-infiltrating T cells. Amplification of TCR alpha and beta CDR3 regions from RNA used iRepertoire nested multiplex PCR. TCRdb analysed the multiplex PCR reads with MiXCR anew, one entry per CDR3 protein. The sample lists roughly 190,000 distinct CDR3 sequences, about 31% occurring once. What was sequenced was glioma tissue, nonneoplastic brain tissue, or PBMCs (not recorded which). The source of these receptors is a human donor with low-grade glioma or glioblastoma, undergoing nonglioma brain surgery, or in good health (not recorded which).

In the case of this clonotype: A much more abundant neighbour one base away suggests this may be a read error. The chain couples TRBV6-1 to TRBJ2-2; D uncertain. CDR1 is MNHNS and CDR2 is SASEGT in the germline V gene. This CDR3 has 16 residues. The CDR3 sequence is CAGSLGQAPNTGELFF. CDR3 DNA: TGTGCCGGCAGCTTAGGGCAGGCCCCGAACACCGGGGAGCTGTTTTTT.

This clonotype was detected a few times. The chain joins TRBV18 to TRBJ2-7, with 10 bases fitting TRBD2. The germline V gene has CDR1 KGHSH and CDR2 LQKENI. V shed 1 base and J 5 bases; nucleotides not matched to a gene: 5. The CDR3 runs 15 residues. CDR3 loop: CASSPRLAGADEQYF. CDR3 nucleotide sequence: TGTGCCAGCTCACCACGGCTAGCGGGAGCCGACGAGCAGTACTTC.

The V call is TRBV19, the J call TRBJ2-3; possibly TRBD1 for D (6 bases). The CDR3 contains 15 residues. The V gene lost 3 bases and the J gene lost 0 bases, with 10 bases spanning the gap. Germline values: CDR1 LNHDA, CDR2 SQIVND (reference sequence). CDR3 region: CASSIRDISTDTQYF. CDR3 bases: TGTGCCAGTAGTATCCGGGACATTAGCACAGATACGCAGTATTTT. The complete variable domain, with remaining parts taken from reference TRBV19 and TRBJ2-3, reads DGGITQSPKYLFRKEGQNVTLSCEQNLNHDAMYWYRQDPGQGLRLIYYSQIVNDFQKGDIAEGYSVSREKKESFPLTVTSAQKNPTAFYLCASSIRDISTDTQYFGPGTRLTVL.

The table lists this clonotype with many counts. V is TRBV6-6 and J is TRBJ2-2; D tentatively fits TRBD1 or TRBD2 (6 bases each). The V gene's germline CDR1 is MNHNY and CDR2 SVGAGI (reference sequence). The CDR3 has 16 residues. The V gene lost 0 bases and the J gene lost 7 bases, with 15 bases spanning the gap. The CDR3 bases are TGTGCCAGCAGTTACTCCAAGTGGGGGGCCGGCGGGGAGCTGTTTTTT. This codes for CASSYSKWGAGGELFF.

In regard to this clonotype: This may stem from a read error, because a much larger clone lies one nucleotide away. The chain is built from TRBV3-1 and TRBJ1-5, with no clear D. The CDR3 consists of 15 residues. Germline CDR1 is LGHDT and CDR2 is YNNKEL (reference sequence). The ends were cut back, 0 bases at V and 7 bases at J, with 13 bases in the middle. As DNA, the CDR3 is TGTGCCAGCAGCCAAGATTCCGAGGTACGGCAGCCCCAGCATTTT. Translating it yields CASSQDSEVRQPQHF.

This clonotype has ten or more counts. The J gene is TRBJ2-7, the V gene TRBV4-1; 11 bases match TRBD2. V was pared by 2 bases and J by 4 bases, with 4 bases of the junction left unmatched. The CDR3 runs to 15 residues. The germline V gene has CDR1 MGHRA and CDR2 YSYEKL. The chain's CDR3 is CASSQRLAGPYEQYF. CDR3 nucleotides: TGCGCCAGCAGCCAAAGACTAGCGGGGCCTTACGAGCAGTACTTC.

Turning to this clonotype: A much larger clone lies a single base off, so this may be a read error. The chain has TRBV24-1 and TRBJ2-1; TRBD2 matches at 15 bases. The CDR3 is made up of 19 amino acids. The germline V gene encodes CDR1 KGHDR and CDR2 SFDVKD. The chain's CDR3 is CSTSGPGLAGGEVYNEQFF. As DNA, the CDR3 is TGTTCCACCAGTGGGCCGGGACTAGCGGGAGGAGAAGTTTACAATGAGCAGTTCTTC.

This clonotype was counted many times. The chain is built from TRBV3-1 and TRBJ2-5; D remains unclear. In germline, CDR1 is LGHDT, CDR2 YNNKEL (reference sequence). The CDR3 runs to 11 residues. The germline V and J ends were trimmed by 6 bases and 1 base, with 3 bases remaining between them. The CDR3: CASRSQETQYF. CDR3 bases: TGTGCCAGCAGATCCCAAGAGACCCAGTACTTC.

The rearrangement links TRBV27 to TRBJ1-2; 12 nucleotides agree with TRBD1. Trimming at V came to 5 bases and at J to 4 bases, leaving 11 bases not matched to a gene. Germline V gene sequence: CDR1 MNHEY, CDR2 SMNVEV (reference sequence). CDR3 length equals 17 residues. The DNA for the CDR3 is TGTGCCAGCAGTGAGACCGGGACAGGGGGCGTAGTCTATGGCTACACCTTC. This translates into CASSETGTGGVVYGYTF.

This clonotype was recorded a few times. Written as DNA, the CDR3 is TGTGCCAGCAGTTTAGTTGCGGGACGGGGGCCGGCCAAAAACATTCAGTACTTC. This gives the protein CASSLVAGRGPAKNIQYF. V gene TRBV28 combines with J gene TRBJ2-4; D is tentatively TRBD1 or TRBD2 (6 bases each). This CDR3 spans 18 amino acids. V was cut by 2 bases and J by 1 base, with 18 bases left in between. Germline V CDR1 and CDR2: MDHEN, SYDVKM.

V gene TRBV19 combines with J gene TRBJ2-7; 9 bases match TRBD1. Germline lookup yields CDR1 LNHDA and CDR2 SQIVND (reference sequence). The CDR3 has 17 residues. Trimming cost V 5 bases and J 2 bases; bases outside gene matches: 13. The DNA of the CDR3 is TGTGCCAGTAGTCCTGACTTCGGACAGGGGCGACCCTACGAGCAGTACTTC. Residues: CASSPDFGQGRPYEQYF.

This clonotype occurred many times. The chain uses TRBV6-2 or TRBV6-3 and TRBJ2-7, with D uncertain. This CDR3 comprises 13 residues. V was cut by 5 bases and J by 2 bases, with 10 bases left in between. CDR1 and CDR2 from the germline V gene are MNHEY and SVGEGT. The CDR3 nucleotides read TGTGCCAGCAGTCCCGGGCCGGCCTACGAGCAGTACTTC. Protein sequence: CASSPGPAYEQYF.

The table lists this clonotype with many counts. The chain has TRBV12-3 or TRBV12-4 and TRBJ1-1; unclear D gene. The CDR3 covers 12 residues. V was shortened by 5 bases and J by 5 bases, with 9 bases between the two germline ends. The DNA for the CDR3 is TGTGCCAGCAGTGCCCGGCGGACTGAAGCTTTCTTT. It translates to CASSARRTEAFF.

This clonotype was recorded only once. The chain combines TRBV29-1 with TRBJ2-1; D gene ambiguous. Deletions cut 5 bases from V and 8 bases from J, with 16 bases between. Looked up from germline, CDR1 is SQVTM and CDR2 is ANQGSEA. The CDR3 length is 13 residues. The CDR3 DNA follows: TGCAGCGTTACTTCGGCACATACATATGAGCAGTTCTTC. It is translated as CSVTSAHTYEQFF.

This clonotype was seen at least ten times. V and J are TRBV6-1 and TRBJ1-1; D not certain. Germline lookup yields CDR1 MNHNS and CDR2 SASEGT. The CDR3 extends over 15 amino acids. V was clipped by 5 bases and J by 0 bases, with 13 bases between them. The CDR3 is CASSLDGRLNTEAFF. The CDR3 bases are TGTGCCAGCAGTTTGGACGGAAGGTTGAACACTGAAGCTTTCTTT.

In DNA, the CDR3 is TGCAGCGTGCCCGGGGCCGGACTAGCAAGCACAGATACGCAGTATTTT. Translation gives CSVPGAGLASTDTQYF. This chain joins TRBV29-1 and TRBJ2-3, with TRBD2 matching over 8 bases. The CDR3 length is 16 residues. V lost 6 bases to trimming and J lost 0 bases; unmatched junction nucleotides: 11. Germline V gene data show CDR1 as SQVTM and CDR2 as ANQGSEA.

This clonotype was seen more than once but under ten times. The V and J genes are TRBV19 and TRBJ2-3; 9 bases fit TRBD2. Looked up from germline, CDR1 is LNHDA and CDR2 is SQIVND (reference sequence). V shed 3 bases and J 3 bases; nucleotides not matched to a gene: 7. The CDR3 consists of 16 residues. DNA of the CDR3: TGTGCCAGTAGTATGAAATGGAGCGGGAGGACAGATACGCAGTATTTT. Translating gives CASSMKWSGRTDTQYF.

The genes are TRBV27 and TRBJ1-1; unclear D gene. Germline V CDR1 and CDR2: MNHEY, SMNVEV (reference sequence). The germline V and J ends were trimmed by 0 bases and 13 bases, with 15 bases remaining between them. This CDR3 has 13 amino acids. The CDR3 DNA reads TGTGCCAGCAGTTTATCCTCCTACAGTAAAGATTTCTTT. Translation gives CASSLSSYSKDFF.

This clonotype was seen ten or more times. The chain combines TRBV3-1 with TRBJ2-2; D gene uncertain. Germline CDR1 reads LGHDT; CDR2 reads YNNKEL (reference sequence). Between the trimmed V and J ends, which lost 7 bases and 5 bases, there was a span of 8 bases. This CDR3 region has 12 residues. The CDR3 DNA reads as TGTGCCAGCACCCGTCGAACCGGGGAGCTGTTTTTT. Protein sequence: CASTRRTGELFF. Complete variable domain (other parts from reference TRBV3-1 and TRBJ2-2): DTAVSQTPKYLVTQMGNDKSIKCEQNLGHDTMYWYKQDSKKFLKIMFSYNNKELIINETVPNRFSPKSPDKAHLNLHINSLELGDSAVYFCASTRRTGELFFGEGSRLTVL.

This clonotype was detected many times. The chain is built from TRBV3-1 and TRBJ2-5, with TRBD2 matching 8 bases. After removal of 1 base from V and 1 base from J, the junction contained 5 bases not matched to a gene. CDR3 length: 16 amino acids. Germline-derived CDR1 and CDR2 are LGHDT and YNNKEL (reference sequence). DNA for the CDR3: TGTGCCAGCAGCCAAGTCAGCGGGAGAACCCAAGAGACCCAGTACTTC. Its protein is CASSQVSGRTQETQYF.

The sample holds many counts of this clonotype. Here the CDR3 DNA reads TGCGCCAGCAGCCAAGGGGTTGGTACTGAAGCTTTCTTT. It is translated as CASSQGVGTEAFF. V usage is TRBV5-1 and J usage is TRBJ1-1; the D gene is possibly TRBD1 (5 bases). The CDR3 extends over 13 amino acids. V lost 4 bases and J lost 5, with 12 bases in between. CDR1 is SGHRS, CDR2 YFSETQ, per germline. Supplemented by reference TRBV5-1 and TRBJ1-1, the full variable domain reads KAGVTQTPRYLIKTRGQQVTLSCSPISGHRSVSWYQQTPGQGLQFLFEYFSETQRNKGNFPGRFSGRQFSNSRSEMNVSTLELGDSALYLCASSQGVGTEAFFGQGTRLTVV.

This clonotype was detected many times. In nucleotides, the CDR3 is TGCGCCAGCAGCAGTCCGGGCGAAGAGACCCAGTACTTC. It is translated as CASSSPGEETQYF. The chain carries TRBV5-1 and TRBJ2-5; D not certain. CDR1 SGHRS and CDR2 YFSETQ come from the germline V gene. V was clipped by 4 bases and J by 3 bases, with 10 bases between them. This CDR3 comprises 13 residues.

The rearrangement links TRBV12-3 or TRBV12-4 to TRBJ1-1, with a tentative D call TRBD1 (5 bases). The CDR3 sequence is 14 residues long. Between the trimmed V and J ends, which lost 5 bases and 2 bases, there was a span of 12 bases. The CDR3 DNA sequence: TGTGCCAGCAGTGCAGGGAGGGGAAACACTGAAGCTTTCTTT. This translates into CASSAGRGNTEAFF.

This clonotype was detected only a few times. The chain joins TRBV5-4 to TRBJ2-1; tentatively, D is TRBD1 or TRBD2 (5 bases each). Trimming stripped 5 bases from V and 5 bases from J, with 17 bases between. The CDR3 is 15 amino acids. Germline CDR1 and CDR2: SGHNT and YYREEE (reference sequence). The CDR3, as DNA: TGTGCCAGCAGTCGGGACCAAGGGCCCGACAATGAGCAGTTCTTC. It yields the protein CASSRDQGPDNEQFF.

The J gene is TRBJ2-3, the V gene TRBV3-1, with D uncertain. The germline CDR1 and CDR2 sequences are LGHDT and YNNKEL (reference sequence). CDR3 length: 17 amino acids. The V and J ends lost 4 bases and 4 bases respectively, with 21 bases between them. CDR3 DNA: TGTGCCAGCAGCCGTTATTTGGCGGCCGAGGCGGCAGATACGCAGTATTTT. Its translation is CASSRYLAAEAADTQYF.

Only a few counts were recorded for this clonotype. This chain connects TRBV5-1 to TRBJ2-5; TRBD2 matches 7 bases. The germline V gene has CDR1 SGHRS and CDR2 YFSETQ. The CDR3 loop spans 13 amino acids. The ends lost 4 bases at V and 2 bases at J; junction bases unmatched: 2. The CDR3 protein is CASSEGLQETQYF. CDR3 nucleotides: TGCGCCAGCAGCGAGGGACTACAAGAGACCCAGTACTTC.

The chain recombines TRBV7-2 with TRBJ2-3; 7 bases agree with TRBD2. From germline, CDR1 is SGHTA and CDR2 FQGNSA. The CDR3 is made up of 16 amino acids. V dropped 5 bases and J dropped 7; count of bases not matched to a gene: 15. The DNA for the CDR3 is TGTGCCAGCAGCCCTGGAGTAGCGGGCGTCAAAAATACGCAGTATTTT. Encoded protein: CASSPGVAGVKNTQYF.

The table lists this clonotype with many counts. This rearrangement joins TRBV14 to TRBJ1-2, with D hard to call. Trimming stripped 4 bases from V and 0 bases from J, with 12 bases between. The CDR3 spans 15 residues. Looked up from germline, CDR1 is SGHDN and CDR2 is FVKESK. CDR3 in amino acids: CASSPPGRANYGYTF. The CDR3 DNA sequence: TGTGCCAGCAGCCCCCCGGGCCGAGCTAACTATGGCTACACCTTC. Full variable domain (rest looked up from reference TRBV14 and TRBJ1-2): EAGVTQFPSHSVIEKGQTVTLRCDPISGHDNLYWYRRVMGKEIKFLLHFVKESKQDESGMPNNRFLAERTGGTYSTLKVQPAELEDSGVYFCASSPPGRANYGYTFGSGTRLTVV.

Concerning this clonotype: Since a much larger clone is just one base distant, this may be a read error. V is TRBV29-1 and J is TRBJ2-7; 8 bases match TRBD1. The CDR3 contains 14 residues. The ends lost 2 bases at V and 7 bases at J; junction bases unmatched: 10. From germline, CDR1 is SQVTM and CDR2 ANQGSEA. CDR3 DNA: TGCAGCGTTGAATACGGACAGGGTCGCGGTGAGCAGTACTTC. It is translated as CSVEYGQGRGEQYF.

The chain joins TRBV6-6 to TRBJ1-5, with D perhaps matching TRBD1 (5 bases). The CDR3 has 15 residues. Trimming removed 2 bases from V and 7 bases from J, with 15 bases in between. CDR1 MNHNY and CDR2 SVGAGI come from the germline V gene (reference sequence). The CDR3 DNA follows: TGTGCCAGCAGTTACACCGGGGGAAATGACCAGCCCCAGCATTTT. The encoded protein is CASSYTGGNDQPQHF.